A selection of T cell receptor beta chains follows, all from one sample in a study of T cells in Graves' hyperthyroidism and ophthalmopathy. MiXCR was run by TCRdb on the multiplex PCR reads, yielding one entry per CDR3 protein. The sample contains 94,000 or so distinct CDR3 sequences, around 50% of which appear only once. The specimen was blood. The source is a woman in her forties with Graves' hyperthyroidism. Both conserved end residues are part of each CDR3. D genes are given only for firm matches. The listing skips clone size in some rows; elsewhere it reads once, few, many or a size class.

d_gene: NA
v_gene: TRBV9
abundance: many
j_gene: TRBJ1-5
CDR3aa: CASSPGPTGNQPQHF
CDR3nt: TGTGCCAGCAGCCCAGGACCTACCGGCAATCAGCCCCAGCATTTT

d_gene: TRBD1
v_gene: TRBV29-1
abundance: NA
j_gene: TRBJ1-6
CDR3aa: CSLGQGQLPLHF
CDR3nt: TGCAGCTTGGGACAGGGACAATTACCCCTCCACTTT

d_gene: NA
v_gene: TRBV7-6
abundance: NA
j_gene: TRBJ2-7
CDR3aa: CASSFDPAGGQYF
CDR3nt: TGTGCCAGCAGCTTTGACCCGGCAGGAGGGCAGTACTTC

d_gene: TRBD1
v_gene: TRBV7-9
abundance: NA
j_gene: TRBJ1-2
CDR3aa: CASSLVPGQDGHTF
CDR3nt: TGTGCCAGCAGCTTAGTCCCCGGACAGGATGGCCACACCTTC

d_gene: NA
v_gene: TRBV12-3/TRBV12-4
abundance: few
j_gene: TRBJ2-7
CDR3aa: CASMSFGIYEQYF
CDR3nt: TGTGCCAGCATGAGTTTCGGTATCTACGAGCAGTACTTC

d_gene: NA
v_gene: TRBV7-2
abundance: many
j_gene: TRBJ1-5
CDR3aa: CASSDRQNQPQHF
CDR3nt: TGTGCCAGCAGCGACAGGCAAAATCAGCCCCAGCATTTT

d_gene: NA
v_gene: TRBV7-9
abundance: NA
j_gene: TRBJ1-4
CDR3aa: CASSLAGRHEKLFF
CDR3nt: TGTGCCAGCAGCTTAGCAGGGCGGCATGAAAAACTGTTTTTT

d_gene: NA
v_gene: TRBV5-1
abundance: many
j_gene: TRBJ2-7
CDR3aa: CASSLGAAGIYEQYF
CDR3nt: TGCGCCAGCAGTTTGGGGGCAGCGGGAATTTACGAGCAGTACTTC

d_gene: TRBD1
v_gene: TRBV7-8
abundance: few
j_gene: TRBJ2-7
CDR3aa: CASSLGAGGEQYF
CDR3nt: TGTGCCAGCAGCTTAGGGGCAGGGGGCGAGCAGTACTTC

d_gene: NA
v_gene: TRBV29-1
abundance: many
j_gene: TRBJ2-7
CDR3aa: CSVRLTGTGDDEQYF
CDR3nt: TGCAGCGTTCGACTTACAGGGACCGGGGACGACGAGCAGTACTTC

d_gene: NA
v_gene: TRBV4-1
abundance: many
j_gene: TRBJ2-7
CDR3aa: CASSQRVGYEQYF
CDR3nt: TGCGCCAGCAGCCAGAGAGTAGGCTACGAGCAGTACTTC

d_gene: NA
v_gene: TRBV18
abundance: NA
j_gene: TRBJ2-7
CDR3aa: CASRGWGEYEQYF
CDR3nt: TGTGCCAGCCGCGGCTGGGGCGAGTACGAGCAGTACTTC

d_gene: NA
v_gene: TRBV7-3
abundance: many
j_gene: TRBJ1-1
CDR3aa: CASSLLAMNTEAFF
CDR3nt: TGTGCCAGCAGCTTATTGGCCATGAACACTGAAGCTTTCTTT

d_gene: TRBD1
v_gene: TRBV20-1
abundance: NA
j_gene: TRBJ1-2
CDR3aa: CSAEDRGGYTF
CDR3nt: TGCAGTGCTGAGGACAGGGGTGGCTACACCTTC

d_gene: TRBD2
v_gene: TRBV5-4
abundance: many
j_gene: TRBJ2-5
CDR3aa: CASSSGTSGSRETQYF
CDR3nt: TGTGCCAGCAGCTCCGGGACTAGCGGGAGCAGGGAGACCCAGTACTTC

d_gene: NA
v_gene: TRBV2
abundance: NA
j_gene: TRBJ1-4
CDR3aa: CASSEVGEEKLFF
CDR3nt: TGTGCCAGCAGTGAAGTAGGGGAGGAAAAACTGTTTTTT

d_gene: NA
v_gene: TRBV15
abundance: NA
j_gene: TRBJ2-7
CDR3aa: CATSRADYEQYF
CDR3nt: TGTGCCACCAGCAGGGCAGACTACGAGCAGTACTTC

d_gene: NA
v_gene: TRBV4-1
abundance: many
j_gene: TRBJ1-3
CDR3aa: CASSQRGRGTIYF
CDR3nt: TGCGCCAGCAGCCAACGTGGTCGGGGCACCATATATTTT

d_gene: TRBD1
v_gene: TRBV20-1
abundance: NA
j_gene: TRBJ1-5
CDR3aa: CSASGQGGQPQHF
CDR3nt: TGCAGTGCTAGCGGACAGGGGGGACAGCCCCAGCATTTT

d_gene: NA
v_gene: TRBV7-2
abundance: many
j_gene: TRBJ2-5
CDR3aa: CASSLAGDQTQYF
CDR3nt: TGTGCCAGCAGCTTAGCGGGGGACCAGACCCAGTACTTC

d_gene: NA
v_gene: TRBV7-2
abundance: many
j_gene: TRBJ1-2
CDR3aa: CASTGAPGANYGYTF
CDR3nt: TGTGCCAGCACCGGGGCCCCCGGAGCTAACTATGGCTACACCTTC

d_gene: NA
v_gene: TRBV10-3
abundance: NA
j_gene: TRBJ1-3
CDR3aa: CAISADRRNTIYF
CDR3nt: TGTGCCATCAGTGCGGACCGACGAAACACCATATATTTT

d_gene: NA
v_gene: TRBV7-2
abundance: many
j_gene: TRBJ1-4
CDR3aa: CASSLGVWDNEKLFF
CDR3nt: TGTGCCAGCAGCTTAGGAGTGTGGGATAATGAAAAACTGTTTTTT

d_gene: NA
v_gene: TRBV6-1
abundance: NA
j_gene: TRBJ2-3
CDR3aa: CASSAGSSLRDTQYF
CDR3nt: TGTGCCAGCAGCGCCGGCAGTTCCCTCCGGGATACGCAGTATTTT

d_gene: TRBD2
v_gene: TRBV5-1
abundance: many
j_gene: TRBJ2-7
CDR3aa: CASSLRLAGVTYEQYF
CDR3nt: TGCGCCAGCAGCTTGCGTTTAGCGGGAGTAACCTACGAGCAGTACTTC

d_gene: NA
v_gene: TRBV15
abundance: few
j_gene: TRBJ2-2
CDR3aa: CATSSTRRAGELFF
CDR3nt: TGTGCCACCAGCTCAACCAGGCGTGCCGGGGAGCTGTTTTTT

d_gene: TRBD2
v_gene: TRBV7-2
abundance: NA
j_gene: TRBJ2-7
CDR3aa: CASSRGLAGARKQYF
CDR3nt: TGTGCCAGCAGCCGGGGACTAGCGGGAGCCAGGAAGCAGTACTTC

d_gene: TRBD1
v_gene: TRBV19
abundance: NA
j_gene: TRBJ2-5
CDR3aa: CASSAPGQGRETQYF
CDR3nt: TGTGCCAGCAGTGCGCCGGGACAGGGTCGGGAGACCCAGTACTTC

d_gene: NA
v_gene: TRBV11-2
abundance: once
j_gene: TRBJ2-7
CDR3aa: CASSLGGGEYEQYF
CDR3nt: TGTGCCAGCAGCTTAGGAGGGGGAGAATACGAGCAGTACTTC

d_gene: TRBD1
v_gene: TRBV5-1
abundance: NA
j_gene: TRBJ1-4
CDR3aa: CASSLDGTGVEKLFF
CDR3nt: TGCGCCAGCAGCTTGGATGGGACAGGGGTCGAAAAACTGTTTTTT

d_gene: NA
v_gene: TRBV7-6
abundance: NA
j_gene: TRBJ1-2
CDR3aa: CASSLEGGRYTF
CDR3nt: TGTGCCAGCAGCTTAGAGGGGGGACGCTACACCTTC

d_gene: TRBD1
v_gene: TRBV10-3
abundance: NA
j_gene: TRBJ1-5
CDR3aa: CAIAGQGAGYEHF
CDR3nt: TGTGCCATCGCCGGACAGGGGGCCGGGTACGAGCATTTT

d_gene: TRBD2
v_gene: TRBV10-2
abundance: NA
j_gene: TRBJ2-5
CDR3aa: CASQPLAGVTLETQYF
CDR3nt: TGCGCCAGCCAGCCCCTAGCGGGAGTGACGTTAGAGACCCAGTACTTC

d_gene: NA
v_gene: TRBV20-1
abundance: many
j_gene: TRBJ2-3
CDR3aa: CSAVGSQTQYF
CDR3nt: TGCAGTGCCGTGGGTAGTCAGACGCAGTATTTT

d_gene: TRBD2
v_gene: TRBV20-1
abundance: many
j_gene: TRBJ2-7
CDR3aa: CSARPRTRAYEQYF
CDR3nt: TGCAGTGCTAGACCCCGGACTAGGGCATACGAGCAGTACTTC

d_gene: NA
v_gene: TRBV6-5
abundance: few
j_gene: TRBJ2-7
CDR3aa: CASSSGGVLRSYEQYF
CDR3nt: TGTGCCAGCAGTTCCGGGGGTGTTCTCCGATCCTACGAGCAGTACTTC

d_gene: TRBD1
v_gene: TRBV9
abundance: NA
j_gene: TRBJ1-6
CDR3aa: CASSERIGQGNSPLHF
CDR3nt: TGTGCCAGCAGCGAGCGGATCGGACAGGGGAATTCACCCCTCCACTTT

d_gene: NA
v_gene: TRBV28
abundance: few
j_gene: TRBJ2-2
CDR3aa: CASSWATGELFF
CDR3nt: TGTGCCAGCAGTTGGGCGACCGGGGAGCTGTTTTTT

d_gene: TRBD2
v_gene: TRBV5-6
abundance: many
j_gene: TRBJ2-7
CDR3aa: CASSGRGSGSSYEQYF
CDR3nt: TGTGCCAGCAGCGGCCGAGGGAGCGGGAGCTCCTACGAGCAGTACTTC

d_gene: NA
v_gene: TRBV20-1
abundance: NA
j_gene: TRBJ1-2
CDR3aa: CSARQVSYEQEKDYGYTF
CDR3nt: TGCAGTGCTAGACAGGTCTCCTACGAGCAGGAGAAGGACTACGGCTACACCTTC

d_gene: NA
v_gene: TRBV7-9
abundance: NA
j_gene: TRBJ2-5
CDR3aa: CASGGQAGHSNQPQGGETQYF
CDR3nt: TGCGCCAGCGGAGGGCAGGCTGGACATAGCAATCAGCCCCAGGGTGGGGAGACCCAGTACTTC

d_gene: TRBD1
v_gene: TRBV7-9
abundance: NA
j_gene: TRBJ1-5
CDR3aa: CASSSTGTGNNQPQHF
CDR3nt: TGTGCCAGCAGCTCTACCGGGACAGGGAACAATCAGCCCCAGCATTTT

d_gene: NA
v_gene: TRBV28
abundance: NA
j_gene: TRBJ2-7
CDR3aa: CASSTYGRDYEQYF
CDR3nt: TGTGCCAGCAGTACTTACGGACGCGACTACGAGCAGTACTTC

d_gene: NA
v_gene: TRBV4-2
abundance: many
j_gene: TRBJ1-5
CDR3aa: CASSHLAYGNQPQHF
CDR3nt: TGTGCCAGCAGCCATTTAGCGTACGGCAATCAGCCCCAGCATTTT

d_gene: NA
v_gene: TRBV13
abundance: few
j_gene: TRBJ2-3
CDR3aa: CASSLEDTDTQYF
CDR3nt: TGTGCCAGCAGCTTAGAGGACACAGATACGCAGTATTTT